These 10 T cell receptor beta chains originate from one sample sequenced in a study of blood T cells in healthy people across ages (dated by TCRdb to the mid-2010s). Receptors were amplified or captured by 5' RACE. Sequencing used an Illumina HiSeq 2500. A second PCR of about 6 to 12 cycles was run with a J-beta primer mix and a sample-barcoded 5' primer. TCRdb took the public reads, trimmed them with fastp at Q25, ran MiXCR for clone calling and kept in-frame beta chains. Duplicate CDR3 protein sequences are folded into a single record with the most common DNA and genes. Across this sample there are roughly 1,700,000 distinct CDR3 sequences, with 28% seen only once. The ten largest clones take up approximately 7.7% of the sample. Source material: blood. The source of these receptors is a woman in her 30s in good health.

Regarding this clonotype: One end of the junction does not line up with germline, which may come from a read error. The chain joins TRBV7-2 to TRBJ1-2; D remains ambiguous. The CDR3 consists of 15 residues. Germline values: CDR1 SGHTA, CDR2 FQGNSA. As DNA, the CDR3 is TGTGCCCGCAGCACCCGTCGGGAGTCTAACTATGGCTACACCTTC. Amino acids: CARSTRRESNYGYTF.

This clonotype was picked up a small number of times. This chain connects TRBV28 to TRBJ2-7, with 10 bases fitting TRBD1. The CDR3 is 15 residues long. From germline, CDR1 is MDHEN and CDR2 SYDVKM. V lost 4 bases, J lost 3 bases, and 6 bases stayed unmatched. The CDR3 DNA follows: TGTGCCAGCAGTTCATCCGGGACAGGGGACTACGAGCAGTACTTC. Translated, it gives CASSSSGTGDYEQYF.

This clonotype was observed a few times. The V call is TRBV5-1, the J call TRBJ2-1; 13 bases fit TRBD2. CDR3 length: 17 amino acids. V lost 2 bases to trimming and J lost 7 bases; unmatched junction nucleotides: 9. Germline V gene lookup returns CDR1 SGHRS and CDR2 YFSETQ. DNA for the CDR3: TGCGCCAGCAGCTTTGCGGAGGGGACTAGCGGGATTAATGAGCAGTTCTTC. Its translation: CASSFAEGTSGINEQFF.

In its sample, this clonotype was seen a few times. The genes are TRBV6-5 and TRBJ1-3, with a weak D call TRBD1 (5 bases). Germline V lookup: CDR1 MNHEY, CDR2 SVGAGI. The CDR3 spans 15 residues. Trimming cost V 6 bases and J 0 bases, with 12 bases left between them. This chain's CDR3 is CASRSAGTSGNTIYF. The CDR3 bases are TGTGCCAGCAGATCCGCAGGGACCTCTGGAAACACCATATATTTT.

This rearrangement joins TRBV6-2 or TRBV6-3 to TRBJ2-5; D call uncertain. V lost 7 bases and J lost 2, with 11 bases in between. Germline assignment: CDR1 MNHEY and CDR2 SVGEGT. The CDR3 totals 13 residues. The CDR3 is CASKRQTQETQYF. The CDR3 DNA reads TGTGCCAGCAAAAGACAAACTCAAGAGACCCAGTACTTC.

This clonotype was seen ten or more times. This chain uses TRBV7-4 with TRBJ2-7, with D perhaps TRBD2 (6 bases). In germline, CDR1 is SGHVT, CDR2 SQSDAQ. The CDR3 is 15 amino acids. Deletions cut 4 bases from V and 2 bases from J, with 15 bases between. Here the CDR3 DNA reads TGTGCCAGCAGCTCCGAAGGGGACTCTACCTACGAGCAGTACTTC. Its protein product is CASSSEGDSTYEQYF.

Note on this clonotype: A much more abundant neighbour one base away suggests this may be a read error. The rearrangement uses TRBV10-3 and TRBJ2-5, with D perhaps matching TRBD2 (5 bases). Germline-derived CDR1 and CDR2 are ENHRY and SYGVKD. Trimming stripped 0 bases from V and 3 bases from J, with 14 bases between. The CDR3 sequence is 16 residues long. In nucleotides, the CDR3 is TGTGCCATCAGTGAGTCGCGACGGACTGCGAAAGAGACCCAGTACTTC. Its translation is CAISESRRTAKETQYF.

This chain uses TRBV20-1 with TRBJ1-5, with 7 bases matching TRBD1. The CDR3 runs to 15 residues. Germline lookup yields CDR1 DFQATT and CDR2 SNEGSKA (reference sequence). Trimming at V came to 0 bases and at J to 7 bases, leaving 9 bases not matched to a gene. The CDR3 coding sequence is TGCAGTGCTAGAGATAAGAACAGGGGAAGCCAGCCCCAGCATTTT. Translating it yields CSARDKNRGSQPQHF.

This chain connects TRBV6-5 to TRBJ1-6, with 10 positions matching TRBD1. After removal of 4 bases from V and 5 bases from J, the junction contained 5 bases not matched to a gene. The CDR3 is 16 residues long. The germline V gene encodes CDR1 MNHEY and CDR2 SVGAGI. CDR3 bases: TGTGCCAGCAGTTCCCAGACAGGGGGCAATAATTCACCCCTCCACTTT. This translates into CASSSQTGGNNSPLHF.

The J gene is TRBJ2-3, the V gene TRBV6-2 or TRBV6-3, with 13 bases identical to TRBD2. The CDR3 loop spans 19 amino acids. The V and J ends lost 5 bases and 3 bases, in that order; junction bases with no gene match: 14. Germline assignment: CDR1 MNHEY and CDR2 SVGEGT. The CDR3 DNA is TGTGCCAGCAGTCGAGAATCCCGGACTAGCGGGAGAATAACAGATACGCAGTATTTT. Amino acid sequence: CASSRESRTSGRITDTQYF.